This is a list of T cell receptor beta chains from one sample in a study of cytomegalovirus exposure and HLA in healthy donors. The assay was immunoSEQ multiplex PCR, and TCRdb's table has in-frame clones only and misses some. The data show more than 120,000 clones, around 78% seen once. What was sequenced was PBMCs. The receptors originated from a woman between 40 and 55 years old in good health and CMV-seropositive. The conserved cysteine and the conserved F or W are not part of the CDR3 here.

V | CDR3
TRBV5-1 | ASDEQGLTGYT
TRBV4-2 | ASSQDKAAGVETQY
TRBV18 | ASSPSPGGENYGYT
TRBV7-9 | ASSPTQGSHTGELF
TRBV29-1 | SVGRGQETQY
TRBV6-5 | ASSDQGRETQY
TRBV4-1 | ASSQAHSTDTQY
TRBV7-9 | ASSSTSGRGAKNIQY
TRBV2 | ASSEGPRDEKLF
TRBV5-4 | ATTGVNTEAF
TRBV4-2 | ASSRLDSNTGELF
TRBV2 | ASTREDTQY
TRBV30 | AWNPGSVYNEQF
TRBV7-9 | ASSLLLAIRVPDTQY
TRBV6-6 | AGMLPGNTEAF
TRBV6-5 | ASSYSTGGFEKLF
TRBV13 | ASSLSGTDTQY
TRBV19 | ASSPSGRSIQETQY
TRBV5-1 | ASSIRLAGAYEQY
TRBV27 | ASSLGLGQGSSQETQY
TRBV7-2 | ASSLSYEQY
TRBV10-3 | AISRDRRGNQPQH
TRBV29-1 | SVDIRGNTGELF
TRBV5-1 | ASSLVTGGSKETQY
TRBV7-7 | ASSLLGTGELF
TRBV2 | ASKVTSGTDTQY
TRBV28 | ASSGTGANEQY
TRBV5-1 | ASSQAGTGGYTEAF
TRBV28 | ASSWGQRQPQH
TRBV7-2 | ASSLVTGGKETQY
TRBV29-1 | SVVGGNTGELF
TRBV6-6 | ASSYSGSHGANVLT
TRBV10-3 | AISESSSGRYNEQF
TRBV18 | ASSPTEGANTEAF
TRBV28 | ASSSLAGESYNEQF
TRBV28 | ASRTGTVTYEQY
TRBV7-8 | ASSLLGGGEQY
TRBV6-1 | ASSEAGPWKPQH
TRBV7-9 | ASSFGSETYEQY
TRBV5-4 | ASSLAGSGTIY
TRBV7-2 | ATSTGRRAF
TRBV6-6 | ASSSGTPLFQQY
TRBV6-5 | ASSPGGTVNQPQH
TRBV5-6 | ASSPPQGAYNEQF
TRBV27 | ASSLDSHYTGELF
TRBV2 | ASSVEVFYEQY
TRBV7-8 | ASSSLGSSYEQY
TRBV4-2 | ASSLMGTSGTLPGELF
TRBV5-5 | ASSRPGGKTEAF
TRBV29-1 | SSFTGDTEAF
TRBV6-1 | ASRAHSSTNEKLF
TRBV4-1 | ASSQTSGSYEQY
TRBV6-5 | ASSLAGVQF
TRBV15 | ATSSLDSGTEAF
TRBV6-5 | ASSLSAGSGTQY